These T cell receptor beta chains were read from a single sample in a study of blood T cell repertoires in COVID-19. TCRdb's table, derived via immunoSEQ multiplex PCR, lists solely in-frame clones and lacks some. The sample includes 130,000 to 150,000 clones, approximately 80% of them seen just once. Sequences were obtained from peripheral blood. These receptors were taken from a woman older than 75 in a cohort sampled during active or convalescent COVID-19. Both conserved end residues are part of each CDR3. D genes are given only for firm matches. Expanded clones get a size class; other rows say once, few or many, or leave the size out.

CDR3nt: TGTGCCAGCAGCTTAAACATACCGACAGGGGGAGTACACGAGCAGTACTTC; CDR3aa: CASSLNIPTGGVHEQYF; abundance: once; v_gene: TRBV5-4; d_gene: TRBD1; j_gene: TRBJ2-7
CDR3nt: TGTGCCTGGAAGGGACAGGGACATGGCTACACCTTC; CDR3aa: CAWKGQGHGYTF; abundance: once; v_gene: TRBV30; d_gene: TRBD1; j_gene: TRBJ1-2
CDR3nt: TGTGCCAGCAGCTTAGCCCGGACAGGGAACTATGGCTACACCTTC; CDR3aa: CASSLARTGNYGYTF; abundance: -; v_gene: TRBV7-9; d_gene: TRBD1; j_gene: TRBJ1-2
CDR3nt: TGCGCCAGCAGCCAAGGATGGCAGGCGAACCAAGAGACCCAGTACTTC; CDR3aa: CASSQGWQANQETQYF; abundance: -; v_gene: TRBV4-1; d_gene: -; j_gene: TRBJ2-5
CDR3nt: TGCGCCAGCAGCTTGGATTTGGGAGGCAATGAGCAGTTCTTC; CDR3aa: CASSLDLGGNEQFF; abundance: -; v_gene: TRBV5-1; d_gene: -; j_gene: TRBJ2-1
CDR3nt: TGTGCCAGCTTACAGGGGAGACGCAACACTGAAGCTTTCTTT; CDR3aa: CASLQGRRNTEAFF; abundance: -; v_gene: TRBV2; d_gene: TRBD1; j_gene: TRBJ1-1
CDR3nt: TGTGCCAGCAGCTGGGGGACAGGGCCCACCGGGGAGCTGTTTTTT; CDR3aa: CASSWGTGPTGELFF; abundance: -; v_gene: TRBV28; d_gene: TRBD1; j_gene: TRBJ2-2
CDR3nt: TGTGCCAGTAGTATCTGGGGCAAGTCGAGCTCTGGAAACACCATATATTTT; CDR3aa: CASSIWGKSSSGNTIYF; abundance: -; v_gene: TRBV19; d_gene: -; j_gene: TRBJ1-3
CDR3nt: TGTGCCAGCAGTGAAGCGTGGGGCCCCACCTCTGGGGCCAACGTCCTGACTTTC; CDR3aa: CASSEAWGPTSGANVLTF; abundance: -; v_gene: TRBV25-1; d_gene: -; j_gene: TRBJ2-6
CDR3nt: TGTGCCAGCACCGGAATCGGGACTAGACGCAATGAGCAGTTCTTC; CDR3aa: CASTGIGTRRNEQFF; abundance: once; v_gene: TRBV7-8; d_gene: TRBD2; j_gene: TRBJ2-1
CDR3nt: TGTGCCAGTAGGAGTCTCTCCGGGTCCTACGAGCAGTACTTC; CDR3aa: CASRSLSGSYEQYF; abundance: -; v_gene: TRBV19; d_gene: -; j_gene: TRBJ2-7